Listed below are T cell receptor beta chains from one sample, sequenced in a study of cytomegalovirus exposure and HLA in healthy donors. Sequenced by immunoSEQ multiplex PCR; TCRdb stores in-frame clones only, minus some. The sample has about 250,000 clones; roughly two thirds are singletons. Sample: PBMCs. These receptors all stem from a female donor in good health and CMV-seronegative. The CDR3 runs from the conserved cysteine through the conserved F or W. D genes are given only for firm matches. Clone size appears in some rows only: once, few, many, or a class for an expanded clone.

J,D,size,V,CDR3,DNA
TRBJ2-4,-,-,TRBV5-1,CASSSSGFRNIQYF,TGCGCCAGCAGTTCTTCAGGATTTAGAAACATTCAGTACTTC
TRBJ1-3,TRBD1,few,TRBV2,CASSWTGSGNTIYF,TGTGCCAGCAGTTGGACAGGCTCTGGAAACACCATATATTTT
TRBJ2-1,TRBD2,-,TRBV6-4,CAILRPGLAISEQFF,TGTGCCATTCTACGCCCGGGACTAGCGATTAGCGAGCAGTTCTTC
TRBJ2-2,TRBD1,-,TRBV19,CASRGQGPFTGELFF,TGTGCCAGCCGGGGACAGGGCCCTTTTACCGGGGAGCTGTTTTTT
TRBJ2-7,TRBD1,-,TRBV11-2,CASSSSYRGRRSYEQYF,TGTGCCAGCAGCTCGTCCTACAGGGGCCGAAGGTCCTACGAGCAGTACTTC
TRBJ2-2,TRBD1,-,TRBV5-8,CASSLGQGNTGELFF,TGTGCCAGCAGCTTGGGACAGGGGAACACCGGGGAGCTGTTTTTT
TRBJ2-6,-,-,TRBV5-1,CASSLLAGERSGANVLTF,TGCGCCAGCAGCTTGTTGGCAGGGGAACGCTCTGGGGCCAACGTCCTGACTTTC
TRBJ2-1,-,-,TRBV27,CASSLSRRNDYNEQFF,TGTGCCAGCAGTTTATCGCGGCGGAACGACTACAATGAGCAGTTCTTC
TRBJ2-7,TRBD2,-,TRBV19,CASSIPVAGAHEQYF,TGTGCCAGTAGTATACCGGTAGCGGGCGCCCACGAGCAGTACTTC
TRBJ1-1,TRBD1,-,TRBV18,CASSPGTGETEAFF,TGTGCCAGCTCCCCCGGGACAGGGGAAACTGAAGCTTTCTTT
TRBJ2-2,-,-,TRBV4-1,CASSQGGLAQIGELFF,TGCGCCAGCAGCCAAGGCGGTCTAGCGCAAATCGGGGAGCTGTTTTTT
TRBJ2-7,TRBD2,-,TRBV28,CASNPSGRVFYEQYF,TGTGCCAGCAACCCTAGCGGGAGGGTTTTCTACGAGCAGTACTTC
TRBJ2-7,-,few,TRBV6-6,CASSPTTGRWNEQYF,TGTGCCAGCAGTCCCACTACAGGGCGGTGGAACGAGCAGTACTTC
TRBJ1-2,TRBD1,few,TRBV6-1,CASSEAPGGYGYTF,TGTGCCAGCAGTGAAGCCCCAGGGGGCTATGGCTACACCTTC
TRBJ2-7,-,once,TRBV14,CASSRAAGGLYEQYF,TGTGCCAGCAGCCGGGCGGCCGGGGGACTCTACGAGCAGTACTTC